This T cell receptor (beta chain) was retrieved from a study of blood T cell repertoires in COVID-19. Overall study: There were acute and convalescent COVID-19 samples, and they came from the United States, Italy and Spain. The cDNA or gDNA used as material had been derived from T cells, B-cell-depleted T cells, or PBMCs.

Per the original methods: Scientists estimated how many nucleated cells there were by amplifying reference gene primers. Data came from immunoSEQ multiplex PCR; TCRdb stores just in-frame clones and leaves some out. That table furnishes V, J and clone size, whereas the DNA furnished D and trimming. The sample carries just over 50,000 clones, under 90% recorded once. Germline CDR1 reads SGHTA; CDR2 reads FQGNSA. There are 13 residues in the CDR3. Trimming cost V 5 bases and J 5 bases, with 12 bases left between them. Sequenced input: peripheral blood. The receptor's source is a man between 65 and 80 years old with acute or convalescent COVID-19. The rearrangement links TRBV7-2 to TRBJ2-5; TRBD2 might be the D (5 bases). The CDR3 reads CASSASRGETQYF. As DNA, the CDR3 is TGTGCCAGCAGCGCCTCTAGAGGGGAGACCCAGTACTTC.